This is a list of T cell receptor beta chains from one sample in a study of shared clonotypes between healthy human individuals. Generated by immunoSEQ multiplex PCR, the TCRdb table keeps only in-frame clones and is missing some. The table shows 2.3 million or so clones, with just over 90% occurring only once. The sequencing sample was made of naive CD4+ T cells from PBMCs. Source of these receptors: a young man in good health. Some clones in this sample may be carry-over from other donors' samples. CDR3s include the opening cysteine and the closing phenylalanine or tryptophan. Each record gives: clone size, V gene, D gene, J gene, CDR3 DNA, CDR3 protein. The D gene is left open where the match is weak. Size is omitted from some rows. Given values are once, few, many or a class for expanded clones.

abundance: -
v_gene: TRBV7-9
d_gene: -
j_gene: TRBJ1-2
CDR3nt: TGTGCCAGCAGCTTCCGGACAGAGACCTATGGCTACACCTTC
CDR3aa: CASSFRTETYGYTF

abundance: once
v_gene: TRBV25-1
d_gene: -
j_gene: TRBJ1-2
CDR3nt: TGTGCCAGCAGTGAACCAGGGAACTATGGCTACACCTTC
CDR3aa: CASSEPGNYGYTF

abundance: -
v_gene: TRBV7-2
d_gene: -
j_gene: TRBJ2-7
CDR3nt: TGTGCCAGCAGCTACACAGGCGGCGAGCAGTACTTC
CDR3aa: CASSYTGGEQYF

abundance: -
v_gene: TRBV4-3
d_gene: -
j_gene: TRBJ1-3
CDR3nt: TGCGCCAGCAGCCAAGATCCGGGCGTTTTCTCTGGAAACACCATATATTTT
CDR3aa: CASSQDPGVFSGNTIYF

abundance: -
v_gene: TRBV7-3
d_gene: TRBD1
j_gene: TRBJ2-5
CDR3nt: TGTGCCAGCAGCTTAGGGGACAGGGGGCGCCAAGAGACCCAGTACTTC
CDR3aa: CASSLGDRGRQETQYF

abundance: -
v_gene: TRBV4-1
d_gene: -
j_gene: TRBJ2-5
CDR3nt: TGCGCCAGCAGCCGCGCAGGGGCCCAAGAGACCCAGTACTTC
CDR3aa: CASSRAGAQETQYF

abundance: -
v_gene: TRBV9
d_gene: -
j_gene: TRBJ2-1
CDR3nt: TGTGCCAGCAGCGTCGGGCCAGGGTTCATAGAGCAGTTCTTC
CDR3aa: CASSVGPGFIEQFF

abundance: -
v_gene: TRBV30
d_gene: TRBD2
j_gene: TRBJ2-3
CDR3nt: TGTGCCTGGAGTGTATCGACTAGCGGGAACACAGATACGCAGTATTTT
CDR3aa: CAWSVSTSGNTDTQYF

abundance: -
v_gene: TRBV6-1
d_gene: -
j_gene: TRBJ1-3
CDR3nt: TGTGCCAGCATTCCAGGGAGTCCTGGAAACACCATGTATTTT
CDR3aa: CASIPGSPGNTMYF

abundance: -
v_gene: TRBV28
d_gene: TRBD1
j_gene: TRBJ1-1
CDR3nt: TGTGCCAGCAGTGGCCGGGACAGGGGTAACACTGAAGCTTTCTTT
CDR3aa: CASSGRDRGNTEAFF

abundance: once
v_gene: TRBV6-5
d_gene: -
j_gene: TRBJ1-1
CDR3nt: TGTGCCAGCAGTACCGAGGTAGGGAGTGAAGCTTTCTTT
CDR3aa: CASSTEVGSEAFF

abundance: few
v_gene: TRBV6-5
d_gene: -
j_gene: TRBJ2-1
CDR3nt: TGTGCCAGCAGAATAGCTACCGCCTACAATGAGCAGTTCTTC
CDR3aa: CASRIATAYNEQFF

abundance: once
v_gene: TRBV19
d_gene: -
j_gene: TRBJ2-7
CDR3nt: TGTGCCAGTAATCGAGGCGGATTCTACGAGCAGTACTTC
CDR3aa: CASNRGGFYEQYF